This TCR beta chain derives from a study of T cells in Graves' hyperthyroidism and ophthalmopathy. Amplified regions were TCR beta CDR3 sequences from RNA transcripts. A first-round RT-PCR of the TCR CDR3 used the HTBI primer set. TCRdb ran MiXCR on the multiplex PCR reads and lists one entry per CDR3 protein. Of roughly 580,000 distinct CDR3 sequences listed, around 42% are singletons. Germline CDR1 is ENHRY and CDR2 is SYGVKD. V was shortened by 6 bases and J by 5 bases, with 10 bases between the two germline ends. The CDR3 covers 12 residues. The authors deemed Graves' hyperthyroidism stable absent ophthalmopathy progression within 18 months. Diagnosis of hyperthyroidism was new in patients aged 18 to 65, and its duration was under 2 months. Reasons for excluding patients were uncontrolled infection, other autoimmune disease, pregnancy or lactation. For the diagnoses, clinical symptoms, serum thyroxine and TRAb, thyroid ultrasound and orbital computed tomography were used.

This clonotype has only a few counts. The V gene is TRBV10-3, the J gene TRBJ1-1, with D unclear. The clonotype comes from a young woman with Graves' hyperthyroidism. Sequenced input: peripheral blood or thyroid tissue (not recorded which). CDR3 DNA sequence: TGTGCCATCAGCACAGTCCGGACTGAAGCTTTCTTT. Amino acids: CAISTVRTEAFF.